This TCR beta chain is from a study of radiotherapy plus CTLA-4 blockade in lung cancer. Findings and limits, study-wide: Early clonal dynamics of blood T cells, together with interferon-beta, were reported as the best response predictor. In blood, after radiotherapy plus ipilimumab, tumor-derived TCR clones expanded.

Each patient with chemo-refractory metastatic non-small-cell lung cancer was treated with focal radiation plus CTLA-4 blockade using ipilimumab. Clones were sequenced by immunoSEQ multiplex PCR, and TCRdb holds only the in-frame ones, with some missing. The table includes 40,000 to 60,000 clones, less than 90% detected once. This CDR3 region has 14 residues. Germline V gene sequence: CDR1 MNHEY, CDR2 SMNVEV (reference sequence). V lost 6 bases, J lost 6 bases, and 7 bases stayed unmatched. By share of the sample, this clone is medium-sized (0.01 to 0.1%). Its target is unknown. This clonotype originated in a human donor with non-small cell lung cancer that progressed on radiotherapy plus ipilimumab. Some clones in this sample may be carry-over from other donors' samples. The J gene is TRBJ2-1, the V gene TRBV27; 8 bases map to TRBD2. The sample in question was peripheral blood, obtained from a patient treated with radiotherapy plus ipilimumab. CDR3 coding DNA: TGTGCCAGCAGGACTTCGACTAGCGCCAATGAGCAGTTCTTC. Amino acid sequence: CASRTSTSANEQFF.